One and the same sample provided the 2 T cell receptor beta chains below, sequenced in a study of PD-1 blockade in classical Hodgkin lymphoma. TCRdb's copy holds only in-frame clones and misses some; the assay was immunoSEQ multiplex PCR. Among around 100,000 clones listed, approximately 90% were seen once. Time point of the sample: cycle 4 day 1 (C4D1), after five to seven weeks of nivolumab. All patients experienced relapse after autologous stem cell transplantation, and brentuximab vedotin exposure was variable. The material was peripheral blood mononuclear cells (PBMCs), obtained before the fourth cycle of nivolumab. The receptors come from a human donor with classical Hodgkin lymphoma.

The chain combines TRBV19 with TRBJ2-1, with 7 bases aligning to TRBD2. The germline V gene encodes CDR1 LNHDA and CDR2 SQIVND (reference sequence). After removal of 4 bases from V and 6 bases from J, the junction contained 6 bases not matched to a gene. CDR3 size: 14 residues. CDR3 coding DNA: TGTGCCAGTAGTAGGGGGACGGGGGGCAATGAGCAGTTCTTC. Amino acids: CASSRGTGGNEQFF.

CDR3 protein: CASSPRTGGRDGTDTQYF. The DNA of the CDR3 is TGTGCCAGCAGCCCCCGGACAGGGGGCCGGGATGGGACAGATACGCAGTATTTT. The V gene is TRBV7-9, the J gene TRBJ2-3, with 11 bases lining up with TRBD1. Trimming took 5 bases from V and 3 from J; bases not matched to a gene: 13. The length of the CDR3 is 18 residues. CDR1 SEHNR and CDR2 FQNEAQ come from the germline V gene (reference sequence).